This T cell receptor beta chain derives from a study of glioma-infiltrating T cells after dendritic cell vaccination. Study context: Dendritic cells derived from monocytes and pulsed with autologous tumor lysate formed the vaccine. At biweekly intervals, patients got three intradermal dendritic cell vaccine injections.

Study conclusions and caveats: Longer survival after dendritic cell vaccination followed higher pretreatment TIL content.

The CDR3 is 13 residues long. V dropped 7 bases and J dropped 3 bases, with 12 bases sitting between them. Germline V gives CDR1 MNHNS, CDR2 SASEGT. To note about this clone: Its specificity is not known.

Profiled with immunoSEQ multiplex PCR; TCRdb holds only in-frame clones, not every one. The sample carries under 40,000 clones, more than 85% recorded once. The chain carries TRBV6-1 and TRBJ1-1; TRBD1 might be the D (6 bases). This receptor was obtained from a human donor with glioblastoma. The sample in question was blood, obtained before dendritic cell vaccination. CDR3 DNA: TGTGCCAGCAATGGGGGCGCCTACACTGAAGCTTTCTTT. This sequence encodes CASNGGAYTEAFF.